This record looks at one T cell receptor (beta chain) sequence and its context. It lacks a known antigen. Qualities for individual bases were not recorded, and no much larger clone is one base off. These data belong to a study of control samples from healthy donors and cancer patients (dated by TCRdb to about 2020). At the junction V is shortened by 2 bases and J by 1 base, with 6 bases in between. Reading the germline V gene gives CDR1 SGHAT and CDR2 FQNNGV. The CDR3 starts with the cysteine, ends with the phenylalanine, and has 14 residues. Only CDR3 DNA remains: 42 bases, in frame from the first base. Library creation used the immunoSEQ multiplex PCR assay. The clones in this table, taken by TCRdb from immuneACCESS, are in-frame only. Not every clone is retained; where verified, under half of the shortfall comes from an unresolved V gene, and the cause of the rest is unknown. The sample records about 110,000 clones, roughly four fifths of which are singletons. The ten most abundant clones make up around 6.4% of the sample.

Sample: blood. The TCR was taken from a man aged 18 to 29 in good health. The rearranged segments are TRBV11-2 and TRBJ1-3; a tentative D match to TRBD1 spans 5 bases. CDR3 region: CASSLWGSGNTIYF. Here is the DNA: TGTGCCAGCAGCTTATGGGGGTCTGGAAACACCATATATTTT.